This T cell receptor (beta chain) stems from a study of PD-1 blockade in classical Hodgkin lymphoma. This clone was found a few times. Germline values: CDR1 SGHRS, CDR2 YFSETQ. The length of the CDR3 is 12 residues. Trimming cost V 4 bases and J 5 bases, with 9 bases left between them. Profiling relied on immunoSEQ multiplex PCR, and the TCRdb table lists in-frame clones only, not all of them. This table has about 28,000 clones, nearly 80% appearing once. Relapses following autologous stem cell transplantation were seen in all patients, with brentuximab vedotin exposure varying. The sequence came from a human donor with classical Hodgkin lymphoma. The source material was peripheral blood mononuclear cells (PBMCs), sampled before the second cycle of nivolumab. This chain joins TRBV5-1 and TRBJ1-2, with unresolved D. The CDR3 loop is CASSPGQYGYTF. For the CDR3, the DNA is TGCGCCAGCAGCCCAGGCCAATATGGCTACACCTTC.